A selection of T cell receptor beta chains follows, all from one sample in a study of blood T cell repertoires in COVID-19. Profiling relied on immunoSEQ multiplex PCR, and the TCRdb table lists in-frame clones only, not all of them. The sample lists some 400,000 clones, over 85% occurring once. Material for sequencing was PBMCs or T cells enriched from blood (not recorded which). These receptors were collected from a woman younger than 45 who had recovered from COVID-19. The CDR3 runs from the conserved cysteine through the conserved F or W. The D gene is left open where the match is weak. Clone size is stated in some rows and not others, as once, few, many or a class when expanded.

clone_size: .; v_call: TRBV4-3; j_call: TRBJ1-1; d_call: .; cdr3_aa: CASSQVGYRGNTEAFF; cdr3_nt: TGCGCCAGCAGCCAAGTGGGATATAGGGGGAACACTGAAGCTTTCTTT
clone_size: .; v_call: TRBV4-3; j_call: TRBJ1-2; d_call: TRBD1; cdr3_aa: CASSQTGTAPNYGYTF; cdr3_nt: TGCGCCAGCAGCCAAACGGGGACAGCGCCTAACTATGGCTACACCTTC
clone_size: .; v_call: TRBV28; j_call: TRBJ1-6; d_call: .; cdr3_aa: CASRIPEGMVGSPLHF; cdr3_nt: TGTGCCAGCAGAATCCCGGAGGGTATGGTTGGTTCACCCCTCCACTTT
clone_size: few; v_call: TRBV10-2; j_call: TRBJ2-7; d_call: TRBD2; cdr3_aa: CASKLQGLGVEQYF; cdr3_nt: TGCGCCAGCAAGTTGCAGGGACTAGGAGTCGAGCAGTACTTC
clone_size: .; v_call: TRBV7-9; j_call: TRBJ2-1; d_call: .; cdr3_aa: CASSSGLRGSSYNEQFF; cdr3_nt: TGTGCCAGCAGCTCTGGACTAAGGGGAAGCTCCTACAATGAGCAGTTCTTC
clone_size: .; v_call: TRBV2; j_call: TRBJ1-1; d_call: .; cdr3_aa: CASSEGATRAFF; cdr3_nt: TGTGCCAGCAGTGAAGGGGCCACTCGAGCTTTCTTT
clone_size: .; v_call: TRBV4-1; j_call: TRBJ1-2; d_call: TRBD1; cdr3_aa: CASSQFGQDGYTF; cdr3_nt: TGCGCCAGCAGCCAGTTCGGACAGGATGGCTACACCTTC
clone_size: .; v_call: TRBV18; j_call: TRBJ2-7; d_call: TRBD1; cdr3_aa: CASSPGQGSTHEQYF; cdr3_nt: TGTGCCAGCTCACCGGGACAGGGTAGCACCCACGAGCAGTACTTC
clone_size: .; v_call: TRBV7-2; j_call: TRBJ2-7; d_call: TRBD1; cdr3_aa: CASSISPGQGYEQYF; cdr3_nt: TGTGCCAGCAGCATATCCCCGGGACAGGGTTACGAGCAGTACTTC
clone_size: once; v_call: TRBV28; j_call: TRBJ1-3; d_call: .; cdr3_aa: CASSLGPVANTIYF; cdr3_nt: TGTGCCAGCAGTTTAGGGCCTGTTGCTAACACCATATATTTT
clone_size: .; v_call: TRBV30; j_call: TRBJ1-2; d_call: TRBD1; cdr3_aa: CAWIGGPRGPYGYTF; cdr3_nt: TGTGCCTGGATTGGGGGGCCAAGGGGGCCCTATGGCTACACCTTC
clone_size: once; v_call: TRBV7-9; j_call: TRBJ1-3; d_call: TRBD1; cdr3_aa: CASRVGRGLSGNTIYF; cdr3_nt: TGTGCCAGCAGGGTCGGTAGGGGGCTATCCGGAAACACCATATATTTT
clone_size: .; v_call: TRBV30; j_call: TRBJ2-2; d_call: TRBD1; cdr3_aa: CASYRGSGELFF; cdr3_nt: TGTGCCTCTTACAGGGGTTCCGGGGAGCTGTTTTTT
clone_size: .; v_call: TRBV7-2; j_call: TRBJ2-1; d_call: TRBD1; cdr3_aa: CASSPGGNNEQFF; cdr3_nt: TGTGCCAGCAGCCCAGGGGGAAACAATGAGCAGTTCTTC
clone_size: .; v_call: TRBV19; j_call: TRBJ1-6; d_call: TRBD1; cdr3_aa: CASKGQASSYNSPLHF; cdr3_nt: TGTGCCAGTAAGGGACAGGCAAGCTCCTATAATTCACCCCTCCACTTT
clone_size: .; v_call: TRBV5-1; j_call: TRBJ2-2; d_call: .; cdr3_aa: CASSLRQVNTGELFF; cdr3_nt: TGCGCCAGCAGCTTGAGACAGGTGAACACCGGGGAGCTGTTTTTT
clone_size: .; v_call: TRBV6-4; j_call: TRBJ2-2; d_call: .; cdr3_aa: CASSRSRTGELFF; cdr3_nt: TGTGCCAGCAGTCGTAGCCGGACCGGGGAGCTGTTTTTT
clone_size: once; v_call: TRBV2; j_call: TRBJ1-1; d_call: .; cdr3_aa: CATGVGGNTEAFF; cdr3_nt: TGTGCCACCGGGGTCGGGGGTAACACTGAAGCTTTCTTT
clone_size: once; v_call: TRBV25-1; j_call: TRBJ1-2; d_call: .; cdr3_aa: CATYRDGYTF; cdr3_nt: TGTGCCACCTACAGGGATGGCTACACCTTC
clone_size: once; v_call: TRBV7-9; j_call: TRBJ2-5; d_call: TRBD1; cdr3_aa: CASSLQGQGAGETQYF; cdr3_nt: TGTGCCAGCAGCTTACAGGGACAGGGGGCGGGAGAGACCCAGTACTTC
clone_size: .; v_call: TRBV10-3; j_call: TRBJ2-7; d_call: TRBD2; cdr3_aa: CAISEPPWSGDAYEQYF; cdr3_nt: TGTGCCATCAGTGAGCCTCCTTGGAGCGGGGACGCCTACGAGCAGTACTTC
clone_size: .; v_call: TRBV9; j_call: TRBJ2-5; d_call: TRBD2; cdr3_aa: CASSGSGGFQETQYF; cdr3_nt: TGTGCCAGCAGCGGTAGCGGGGGCTTCCAAGAGACCCAGTACTTC
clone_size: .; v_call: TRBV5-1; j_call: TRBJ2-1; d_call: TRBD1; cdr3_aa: CASSEDRVRRFF; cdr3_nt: TGCGCCAGCAGCGAGGACAGGGTTCGGCGGTTCTTC
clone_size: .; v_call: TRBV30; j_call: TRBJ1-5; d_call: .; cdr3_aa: CAWSVLENQPQHF; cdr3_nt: TGTGCCTGGAGTGTACTTGAGAATCAGCCCCAGCATTTT
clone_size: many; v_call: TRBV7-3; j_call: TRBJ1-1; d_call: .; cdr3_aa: CASSRTRNTEAFF; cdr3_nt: TGTGCCAGCAGCCGAACGAGGAACACTGAAGCTTTCTTT
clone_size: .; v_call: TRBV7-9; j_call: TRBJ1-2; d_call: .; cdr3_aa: CASSLATGKHGYTF; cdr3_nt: TGTGCCAGCAGCTTAGCCACAGGAAAACATGGCTACACCTTC
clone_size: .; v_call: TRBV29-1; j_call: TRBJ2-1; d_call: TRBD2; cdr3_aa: CSVPGRAPYNEQFF; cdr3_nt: TGCAGCGTTCCCGGGAGGGCCCCCTACAATGAGCAGTTCTTC
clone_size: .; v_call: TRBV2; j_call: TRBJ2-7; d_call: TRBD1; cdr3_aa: CASRAGTGAFLGQYF; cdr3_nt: TGTGCCAGCAGGGCCGGGACAGGGGCTTTCCTGGGGCAGTACTTC
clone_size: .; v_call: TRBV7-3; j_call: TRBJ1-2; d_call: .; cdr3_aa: CASSSTGTTGYTF; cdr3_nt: TGTGCCAGCAGCTCCACAGGAACTACTGGCTACACCTTC